Given below is one T cell receptor beta chain in context. This clone's antigen is unknown. It has no much larger one-base neighbor in the sample; base qualities were not kept. To sequence the TCRbeta CDR3 region, genomic DNA was isolated from the sorted cells. The immunoSEQ Assay was used to sequence the TCRbeta CDR3 regions. The source is immuneACCESS, and TCRdb retained only in-frame sequences with V and J called. Part of the clones is not carried over; for the studies checked, unresolved V genes explain less than half of this, and the remainder is unexplained. Counted in this sample were over 95,000 clones; more than 85% of them appeared once. The top ten clones comprise 0.31% of the sample. The sample originates from a study of OX40 agonist ivuxolimab in advanced cancers. For the wider study: Ivuxolimab was an agonistic, fully human IgG2 monoclonal antibody directed against OX40 (CD134), a costimulatory receptor. Intravenous ivuxolimab was administered to patients every 2 weeks at six dose levels: 0.01, 0.1, 0.3, 1.5, 3 and 10 mg/kg. Of the roughly 51 dose-escalation patients, hepatocellular carcinoma was present in about 19, melanoma in about 15, renal cell carcinoma in 9 and head and neck cancer in 9. In the dose-escalation cohort, 82.7% of patients were male, and the mean age was approximately 60 years, with a range of roughly 23 to 85. Prior anti-PD-1, anti-PD-L1 or anti-CTLA-4 therapy was permitted, and approximately 42% of dose-escalation patients had received checkpoint inhibitors. Three dose-escalation patients achieved partial responses, one with hepatocellular carcinoma and two with cutaneous melanoma. The point of sequencing TCRbeta in the periphery was to test whether ivuxolimab changed TCR sequence diversity and drove clonal T-cell expansion. The paper covers the monotherapy dose-escalation part of the phase I ivuxolimab trial, which included N of about 51 patients.

Taken from cysteine to phenylalanine, the CDR3 has 16 residues. Solely the CDR3 DNA is kept, with 48 bases framed from the first base. Relative to germline, V is 0 bases shorter and J is 2 bases shorter, with 12 bases between their ends. The germline V gene specifies KGHSH as CDR1 and LQKENI as CDR2. Patients with a history of autoimmune disease or receiving systemic immunosuppression were excluded from the trial. Peripheral blood for TCR sequencing was collected from all dose cohorts at baseline, on cycle 4 day 1, and on cycle 7 day 1. Samples came from an open-label, multicenter, first-in-human phase I dose-escalation trial of ivuxolimab. Adults with locally advanced or metastatic head and neck squamous cell, hepatocellular, melanoma or renal cell carcinoma were enrolled in the trial. CD4+ and CD8+ T cells were sorted separately from peripheral blood before TCR sequencing. Findings and caveats that apply to the study as a whole: At doses of 0.1 to 3.0 mg/kg, clonal expansion of both CD4+ and CD8+ blood T cells was observed from baseline to week 6. Low levels of normalized T-cell clonal expansion were also seen in some patients who did not respond. Which antigens the clonally expanded peripheral T cells were specific for was not determined. After ivuxolimab, more expanded clones were found on average in CD8+ T cells than in CD4+ T cells. In the 0.1-3.0 mg/kg groups, partial responders were among the patients with the lowest normalized peripheral clonal expansion, particularly in CD8+ T cells.

The sample consisted of CD4+ or CD8+ T cells sorted from blood, taken in a trial of the OX40 agonist ivuxolimab. The V and J segments used are TRBV18 and TRBJ2-3, with a weak D call of TRBD2 (5 bases match). This TCR was recovered from an adult with an advanced solid tumor such as melanoma, head and neck, liver or kidney cancer. The CDR3 amino acid sequence is: CASSPPNRGNTDTQYF. The bases read TGTGCCAGCTCACCACCGAACAGAGGGAACACAGATACGCAGTATTTT.